Shown below are 30 T cell receptor beta chains from a single sample sequenced in a study of blood T cell repertoires in COVID-19 (TCRdb year 2020). The library came from the immunoSEQ multiplex PCR assay. In its TCRdb copy, this immuneACCESS table keeps in-frame sequences only and misses some clones. Where compared with another copy, unresolved V genes explain less than half of these, and the others have no known cause. This sample gives fewer than 25,000 clones in total; about 87% of them show up just once. About 25% of the sample lies in the top ten. Sequenced input: peripheral blood. Receptors were obtained from a human donor with active COVID-19. The donor label of this sample is uncertain.

This clone was seen a handful of times. V gene TRBV4-1 combines with J gene TRBJ2-3; 8 nucleotides agree with TRBD2. CDR3 size: 16 residues. Germline trimming cut 4 bases from V and 4 bases from J; bases unmatched to any gene: 10. Germline V CDR1 and CDR2: MGHRA, YSYEKL. Written as DNA, the CDR3 is TGCGCCAGCAGCCCCACTTATTCGGGACTAGCAGATACGCAGTATTTT. Residues: CASSPTYSGLADTQYF.

The chain employs TRBV5-1 and TRBJ2-3; D is undetermined. The CDR3 sequence is 14 residues long. Between the trimmed V and J ends, which lost 1 base and 1 base, there was a span of 7 bases. Per germline, CDR1 SGHRS and CDR2 YFSETQ. In DNA form, the CDR3 reads TGCGCCAGCAGCTTGCCGGTCGGCACAGATACGCAGTATTTT. This sequence encodes CASSLPVGTDTQYF.

This chain connects TRBV19 to TRBJ1-4; the match to TRBD1 covers 7 bases. The CDR3 is 14 amino acids. The V gene end was trimmed by 4 bases and the J gene end by 4 bases; junction bases not matched to a gene: 3. Germline CDR1 reads LNHDA; CDR2 reads SQIVND (reference sequence). CDR3 residues: CASSTGQRNEKLFF. The DNA for the CDR3 is TGTGCCAGTAGTACGGGACAGCGTAATGAAAAACTGTTTTTT.

The chain carries TRBV18 and TRBJ2-2, with TRBD2 matching 10 bases. The CDR3 consists of 20 residues. Germline lookup yields CDR1 KGHSH and CDR2 LQKENI. Trimming at V came to 0 bases and at J to 1 base, leaving 11 bases not matched to a gene. CDR3 residues: CASSPPGLAGALKNTGELFF. CDR3 bases: TGTGCCAGCTCACCACCAGGCCTAGCGGGGGCCCTAAAGAACACCGGGGAGCTGTTTTTT. Full variable domain (missing parts from reference TRBV18 and TRBJ2-2): NAGVMQNPRHLVRRRGQEARLRCSPMKGHSHVYWYRQLPEEGLKFMVYLQKENIIDESGMPKERFSAEFPKEGPSILRIQQVVRGDSAAYFCASSPPGLAGALKNTGELFFGEGSRLTVL.

This rearrangement joins TRBV7-9 to TRBJ2-5; TRBD2 matches at 10 bases. The V and J ends lost 2 bases and 4 bases, in that order; junction bases with no gene match: 4. The CDR3 runs to 15 residues. Germline loops: CDR1 SEHNR, CDR2 FQNEAQ (reference sequence). The CDR3 DNA is TGTGCCAGCAGCTTAACAGCGGGAGGGCCAGAGACCCAGTACTTC. Its protein is CASSLTAGGPETQYF.

The chain joins TRBV5-8 to TRBJ1-2, with 8 bases aligning to TRBD1. From germline, CDR1 is SGHTS and CDR2 YDEGEE. The CDR3 contains 14 residues. Germline trimming cut 4 bases from V and 2 bases from J; bases unmatched to any gene: 4. The CDR3 loop is CASSPGGGNYGYTF. CDR3 sequence (DNA): TGTGCCAGCAGCCCAGGGGGCGGGAACTATGGCTACACCTTC.

The chain links TRBV23-1 to TRBJ2-7; 9 nucleotides match TRBD1. TRBV23-1 is given ORF status, its function remaining uncertain. Losses at the gene ends were 7 bases for V and 5 bases for J; bases not matched to a gene: 9. The CDR3 loop spans 14 amino acids. CDR3 loop: CASNGTGNIHEQYF. The CDR3 DNA is TGCGCCAGCAACGGGACAGGGAATATCCACGAGCAGTACTTC.

The chain employs TRBV12-5 and TRBJ1-1; 9 bases fit TRBD1. V lost 0 bases and J lost 0; bases outside the gene matches: 11. The CDR3 totals 19 residues. Per the germline V gene, CDR1 is LGHNT and CDR2 is FRNRAP. This chain's CDR3 is CASGLVGKDRGGLNTEAFF. The CDR3 DNA sequence: TGTGCTAGTGGTTTGGTCGGGAAAGACAGGGGGGGGTTGAACACTGAAGCTTTCTTT.

The chain joins TRBV19 to TRBJ1-1; 9 positions match TRBD1. The CDR3 extends over 14 amino acids. V lost 7 bases to trimming and J lost 3 bases; unmatched junction nucleotides: 6. Germline lookup yields CDR1 LNHDA and CDR2 SQIVND (reference sequence). This CDR3 is CASISDRGYTEAFF. CDR3 sequence (DNA): TGTGCCAGTATCTCGGACAGGGGCTACACTGAAGCTTTCTTT.

This chain joins TRBV7-6 and TRBJ2-2; possible D gene TRBD1, 6 bases. Germline V gene data show CDR1 as SGHVS and CDR2 as FNYEAQ. The CDR3 contains 14 residues. Trimming removed 1 base from V and 5 bases from J, with 8 bases in between. CDR3 DNA sequence: TGTGCCAGCAGCTTAGAGGGGGAAACCGGGGAGCTGTTTTTT. Protein sequence: CASSLEGETGELFF.

This clone was detected once. The V and J genes are TRBV6-1 and TRBJ2-7; D remains ambiguous. V was pared by 2 bases and J by 4 bases, with 6 bases between. The CDR3 contains 12 residues. The germline CDR1 and CDR2 sequences are MNHNS and SASEGT. CDR3 sequence: CASSESGYEQYF. CDR3 nucleotide sequence: TGTGCCAGCAGTGAATCGGGTTACGAGCAGTACTTC.

The rearrangement uses TRBV7-2 and TRBJ1-2; D gene unclear. In germline, CDR1 is SGHTA, CDR2 FQGNSA. This CDR3 spans 13 amino acids. Trimming took off 6 bases at V and 4 bases at J, with 12 bases between the two ends. This chain's CDR3 is CASRPFVLYGYTF. CDR3 in DNA: TGTGCCAGCAGACCCTTTGTACTCTATGGCTACACCTTC.

The CDR3 DNA sequence: TGTGCCAGCAGTTTAGGGGCAAATCAGCCCCAGCATTTT. Translating gives CASSLGANQPQHF. The chain carries TRBV12-3 or TRBV12-4 and TRBJ1-5; D call uncertain. The length of the CDR3 is 13 residues. Trimming pared 1 base from V and 4 bases from J, leaving 5 bases between.

V gene TRBV7-6 combines with J gene TRBJ2-7; 8 nucleotides line up with TRBD1. The CDR3 is 17 amino acids. V shed 0 bases and J 1 base; nucleotides not matched to a gene: 8. The V gene's germline CDR1 is SGHVS and CDR2 FNYEAQ. The CDR3 is CASSLAFDTGGSYEQYF. The CDR3 bases are TGTGCCAGCAGCTTAGCGTTCGACACAGGGGGGTCCTACGAGCAGTACTTC.

The rearrangement joins TRBV5-1 to TRBJ1-5, with 7 bases aligning to TRBD1. V lost 0 bases, J lost 4 bases, and 7 bases stayed unmatched. The germline V gene encodes CDR1 SGHRS and CDR2 YFSETQ. The CDR3 totals 16 residues. In nucleotides, the CDR3 is TGCGCCAGCAGCTTGGTACCGACAGGGAATAATCAGCCCCAGCATTTT. It is translated as CASSLVPTGNNQPQHF.

V and J are TRBV15 and TRBJ2-7; TRBD2 might be the D (7 bases). The CDR3 sequence is 14 residues long. V shed 0 bases and J shed 4 bases, with 10 bases lying between them. The V gene's germline CDR1 is LNHNV and CDR2 YYDKDF (reference sequence). The CDR3 coding sequence is TGTGCCACCAGCAGAGAAAAGGGGGGGTACGAGCAGTACTTC. Protein product: CATSREKGGYEQYF.

The chain couples TRBV15 to TRBJ1-5; D is unresolved. The V and J ends lost 5 bases and 4 bases respectively, with 6 bases between them. The CDR3 consists of 12 residues. Germline assignment: CDR1 LNHNV and CDR2 YYDKDF (reference sequence). CDR3 amino acids: CATSLSNQPQHF. The CDR3 DNA sequence: TGTGCCACCAGCTTGAGTAATCAGCCCCAGCATTTT.

The chain has TRBV6-2 or TRBV6-3 and TRBJ1-2; D not certain. Germline V lookup: CDR1 MNHEY, CDR2 SVGEGT. The CDR3 loop spans 14 amino acids. V lost 3 bases to trimming and J lost 3 bases, with 11 bases between them. The CDR3 coding sequence is TGTGCCAGCAGTTATCGGGAAGTGGACTATGGCTACACCTTC. Its protein is CASSYREVDYGYTF.

This chain connects TRBV30 to TRBJ2-3, with a tentative D call TRBD2 (5 bases). The CDR3 has 14 residues. Germline assignment: CDR1 GTSNPN and CDR2 SVGIG (reference sequence). Trimming left V 3 bases short and J 0 bases short, with 10 bases between. This chain's CDR3 is CAWRAGLSTDTQYF. CDR3 nucleotides: TGTGCCTGGAGGGCCGGACTTAGCACAGATACGCAGTATTTT.

V gene TRBV27 combines with J gene TRBJ1-1, with 7 positions matching TRBD1. Germline loops: CDR1 MNHEY, CDR2 SMNVEV (reference sequence). Germline trimming cut 1 base from V and 1 base from J; bases unmatched to any gene: 0. The CDR3 covers 14 residues. In DNA form, the CDR3 reads TGTGCCAGCAGTTTATACAGGGGGAACACTGAAGCTTTCTTT. Its protein product is CASSLYRGNTEAFF.

The CDR3 DNA reads TGTGCCAGCAGCTTAGTTTCGGTTAGCTTCACAGATACGCAGTATTTT. Amino acid sequence: CASSLVSVSFTDTQYF. The rearrangement uses TRBV11-2 and TRBJ2-3; D ambiguous. In germline, CDR1 is SGHAT, CDR2 FQNNGV. The CDR3 has 16 amino acids. V lost 1 base to trimming and J lost 2 bases, with 13 bases between them.

The rearrangement joins TRBV11-3 to TRBJ2-7, with 9 bases fitting TRBD2. CDR1 SGHNT and CDR2 YENEEA come from the germline V gene. With 5 bases clipped from V and 2 bases from J, the junction kept 7 bases outside the gene matches. The CDR3 totals 15 residues. Here the CDR3 reads CASSPLAGATYEQYF. In DNA form, the CDR3 reads TGTGCCAGCAGCCCGTTAGCGGGAGCCACCTACGAGCAGTACTTC. Using reference TRBV11-3 and TRBJ2-7 for the parts outside the CDR3, the full variable domain is EAGVVQSPRYKIIEKKQPVAFWCNPISGHNTLYWYLQNLGQGPELLIRYENEEAVDDSQLPKDRFSAERLKGVDSTLKIQPAELGDSAVYLCASSPLAGATYEQYFGPGTRLTVT.

The chain uses TRBV9 and TRBJ1-2, with D unclear. The V end lost 6 bases, the J end lost 5 bases, and 8 bases lay between the germline ends. This CDR3 has 11 residues. The V gene's germline CDR1 is SGDLS and CDR2 YYNGEE. The CDR3 region is CASMSLYGYTF. The CDR3 DNA reads as TGTGCCAGCATGAGCCTTTATGGCTACACCTTC.

This clone was detected a few times. The chain joins TRBV9 to TRBJ1-5; D uncertain. V was pared by 2 bases and J by 5 bases, with 14 bases between. Germline V CDR1 and CDR2: SGDLS, YYNGEE. This CDR3 contains 15 residues. CDR3 region: CASSVGEELHQPQHF. CDR3 in DNA: TGTGCCAGCAGCGTCGGGGAGGAGCTTCATCAGCCCCAGCATTTT.

The J gene is TRBJ2-1, the V gene TRBV30; TRBD1 agrees at 7 bases. This CDR3 spans 15 amino acids. Germline V CDR1 and CDR2: GTSNPN, SVGIG (reference sequence). V lost 1 base, J lost 0 bases, and 3 bases stayed unmatched. CDR3 nucleotide sequence: TGTGCCTGGAGTGCCTACAGGGGCTCCTACAATGAGCAGTTCTTC. It codes for CAWSAYRGSYNEQFF. Filled out from reference TRBV30 and TRBJ2-1, the complete variable domain reads SQTIHQWPATLVQPVGSPLSLECTVEGTSNPNLYWYRQAAGRGLQLLFYSVGIGQISSEVPQNLSASRPQDRQFILSSKKLLLSDSGFYLCAWSAYRGSYNEQFFGPGTRLTVL.

The CDR3 region has the DNA TGTGCCAGCAGCTTAGCGGAAGGACAGGGCAACATTCAGTACTTC. This sequence encodes CASSLAEGQGNIQYF. The chain has TRBV7-2 and TRBJ2-4; 8 bases line up with TRBD1. Unmatched junction bases numbered 5, after V lost 0 bases and J lost 7 bases. The CDR3 spans 15 residues. Germline-derived CDR1 and CDR2 are SGHTA and FQGNSA.

This clone came up once. The DNA for the CDR3 is TGTGCCAGCAGCGGCGGGACTCCGGAGACCCAGTACTTC. This codes for CASSGGTPETQYF. The genes are TRBV5-4 and TRBJ2-5, with D possibly being TRBD2 (6 bases). V shed 4 bases and J shed 5 bases, with 12 bases lying between them. The CDR3 consists of 13 residues. Germline CDR1 SGHNT, CDR2 YYREEE (reference sequence).

This clone has only one observation. This chain's CDR3 is CASSPEAREVRTEAFF. In DNA, the CDR3 is TGTGCCAGCTCACCAGAGGCCAGGGAAGTAAGAACTGAAGCTTTCTTT. This sequence joins TRBV18 and TRBJ1-1; a weak D match, TRBD1 (5 bases). The CDR3 sequence is 16 residues long. CDR1 KGHSH and CDR2 LQKENI come from the germline V gene. The V end lost 2 bases, the J end lost 5 bases, and 18 bases lay between the germline ends.

This chain links TRBV9 with TRBJ2-3; 8 positions match TRBD2. After removal of 0 bases from V and 5 bases from J, the junction contained 8 bases not matched to a gene. CDR1 is SGDLS, CDR2 YYNGEE, per germline. This CDR3 is built from 16 residues. The CDR3, as DNA: TGTGCCAGCAGCGTAGATCCCGGGAGGGCCCGAGATACGCAGTATTTT. Amino acid sequence: CASSVDPGRARDTQYF. The entire variable domain, with the rest obtained from reference TRBV9 and TRBJ2-3, is as follows: DSGVTQTPKHLITATGQRVTLRCSPRSGDLSVYWYQQSLDQGLQFLIQYYNGEERAKGNILERFSAQQFPDLHSELNLSSLELGDSALYFCASSVDPGRARDTQYFGPGTRLTVL.

The V call is TRBV6-5, the J call TRBJ2-1, with 11 bases lining up with TRBD2. J gave up 2 bases and V 6 bases, and 3 bases lay outside the gene matches. Germline lookup yields CDR1 MNHEY and CDR2 SVGAGI. CDR3 length equals 15 residues. The CDR3 DNA reads TGTGCCAGCAGCCTACTAGCGGGGGCCTACAATGAGCAGTTCTTC. This translates into CASSLLAGAYNEQFF.